These 21 T cell receptor beta chains share one sample of origin, sequenced in a study of CXCR3-negative and CXCR3-positive naive CD8 T cells. Study conclusions and caveats: TRB CDR3 hydrophobicity was greater in CXCR3-positive naive cells than in CXCR3-negative naive cells.

These receptors' targets are unknown. Preparation of TRB cDNA libraries relied on 5' RACE carrying UMI labels. Reprocessing the 5' RACE reads, TCRdb reports a single entry for every CDR3 protein and omits DNA. Recorded here are 7,000 to 8,500 distinct CDR3 sequences; the top ten clones represent under 2%. The sequencing sample was made of naive CXCR3+ CD8+ T cells from blood. The subset was: CD45RO-CCR7+CD27+CD95- naive CD8+ T cells expressing CXCR3 (TNR3+). These receptors all come from a human donor in good health. Some clones in this sample may be carry-over from other donors' samples.

The chain recombines TRBV23-1 with TRBJ1-4; absent DNA, TCRdb's TRBD1 call cannot be checked. TRBV23-1 is sorted into the ORF group, with uncertain function. The CDR3 contains 13 residues. The CDR3 is CASSPQGKEKLFF.

Frequency places this clonotype as medium-sized. The V gene is TRBV13, the J gene TRBJ1-1; TCRdb returns TRBD1, unconfirmable since there is no DNA. CDR1 PRHDT and CDR2 FYEKMQ come from the germline V gene (reference sequence). The CDR3 totals 15 residues. The CDR3 region is CASSLEGRGDTEAFF.

The chain combines TRBV19 with TRBJ1-1; the D call of TRBD1 rests on TCRdb alone, since no DNA is present to check it. Germline V gene data show CDR1 as LNHDA and CDR2 as SQIVND (reference sequence). The CDR3 length is 14 residues. CDR3 sequence reads: CASSIGRGWTEAFF.

This clonotype shows up as medium-sized by frequency. The gene calls are TRBV5-5 and TRBJ2-1. The germline CDR1 and CDR2 sequences are SGHKS and YYEKEE (reference sequence). The CDR3 totals 16 residues. This chain's CDR3 is CASSLAQEVLGGEQFF.

The chain uses TRBV29-1 and TRBJ1-2; TCRdb's D call of TRBD1 is untestable without DNA. Germline values: CDR1 SQVTM, CDR2 ANQGSEA. CDR3 size: 12 residues. CDR3: CSVLRDTYGYTF. Together with reference TRBV29-1 and TRBJ1-2, the CDR3 gives the full variable domain: SAVISQKPSRDICQRGTSLTIQCQVDSQVTMMFWYRQQPGQSLTLIATANQGSEATYESGFVIDKFPISRPNLTFSTLTVSNMSPEDSSIYLCSVLRDTYGYTFGSGTRLTVV.

The V gene is TRBV7-8, the J gene TRBJ2-3; there is no DNA to check the TCRdb D call of TRBD1. This CDR3 has 14 amino acids. Germline V gives CDR1 SGHVS, CDR2 FQNEAQ. The CDR3 loop is CASSWGGSTDTQYF.

This clonotype ranks as medium-sized in terms of frequency. The chain recombines TRBV24-1 with TRBJ2-1. The germline V gene has CDR1 KGHDR and CDR2 SFDVKD. There are 11 residues in the CDR3. CDR3 sequence: CATSGGYEQFF.

This chain links TRBV6-6 with TRBJ1-1. The CDR3 extends over 14 amino acids. Germline V gives CDR1 MNHNY, CDR2 SVGAGI (reference sequence). CDR3: CASSTLDQNTEAFF.

By frequency, this clonotype is medium-sized (0.01 to 0.1%). The gene calls are TRBV4-2 and TRBJ2-1; TCRdb returns TRBD2, unconfirmable since there is no DNA. This CDR3 contains 16 residues. Per germline, CDR1 LGHNA and CDR2 YNFKEQ. CDR3 residues: CASSQDRLGGYNEQFF.

By frequency, this clonotype registers medium-sized. This chain links TRBV3-2 with TRBJ2-1; TCRdb calls TRBD2, which cannot be checked without DNA. TRBV3-2 is recorded as a pseudogene. The CDR3 totals 16 residues. Here the CDR3 reads CASSQPTSGVGWEQFF.

Judged by frequency, this clonotype is medium-sized. J is TRBJ1-4 and V is TRBV29-1. CDR3 length: 11 residues. The germline CDR1 and CDR2 sequences are SQVTM and ANQGSEA. CDR3 in amino acids: CSVRTSGELFF.

The V gene is TRBV19, the J gene TRBJ1-5. The V gene's germline CDR1 is LNHDA and CDR2 SQIVND (reference sequence). The CDR3 totals 18 residues. The CDR3 protein is CASSIDRTAGFGNQPQHF.

The chain employs TRBV5-4 and TRBJ2-5. The V gene's germline CDR1 is SGHNT and CDR2 YYREEE (reference sequence). The CDR3 extends over 14 amino acids. The CDR3 loop is CASSLEESQETQYF.

V usage is TRBV7-8 and J usage is TRBJ2-4; as DNA is missing, the TRBD1 call by TCRdb cannot be tested. CDR1 SGHVS and CDR2 FQNEAQ come from the germline V gene. The CDR3 consists of 13 residues. The CDR3 sequence: CASRSRDQNIQYF.

V gene TRBV7-6 combines with J gene TRBJ2-1; TCRdb's D gene call, TRBD2, goes unchecked for lack of DNA. The germline V gene encodes CDR1 SGHVS and CDR2 FNYEAQ. The CDR3 totals 17 residues. This chain's CDR3 is CASSPGTSGRAVNEQFF.

The V call is TRBV20-1, the J call TRBJ2-7; the TCRdb D gene call, TRBD1, has no DNA to confirm it. Germline V gene sequence: CDR1 DFQATT, CDR2 SNEGSKA (reference sequence). CDR3 size: 14 residues. The CDR3 loop reads CSAAARNINYEQYF.

The CDR3 spells CASSPGTSGYEQFF. The chain joins TRBV3-1 to TRBJ2-1; the D call from TCRdb, TRBD2, cannot be confirmed without DNA. This CDR3 region has 14 residues. Germline V gene data show CDR1 as LGHDT and CDR2 as YNNKEL (reference sequence).

This clonotype registers medium-sized (0.01 to 0.1%) by frequency. This CDR3 reads CASSLDIAGLGYEQYF. The V call is TRBV5-1, the J call TRBJ2-7; lacking DNA, the TRBD2 call made by TCRdb goes unchecked. Germline V lookup: CDR1 SGHRS, CDR2 YFSETQ. This CDR3 contains 16 residues.

By frequency, this clonotype registers medium-sized (0.01 to 0.1%). This chain connects TRBV10-2 to TRBJ2-5; TCRdb selects TRBD2, and the lack of DNA leaves this call unchecked. The CDR3 consists of 16 residues. Germline-derived CDR1 and CDR2 are WSHSY and SAAADI. The CDR3 loop reads CASTLTSGRAKETQYF.

V gene TRBV5-1 combines with J gene TRBJ1-1. CDR1 is SGHRS and CDR2 is YFSETQ in the germline V gene. This CDR3 has 11 amino acids. The CDR3 loop is CASSLDREAFF.

According to its frequency, this clonotype is medium-sized. The genes are TRBV30 and TRBJ2-1; TCRdb indicates TRBD2, and absent DNA this call remains unverified. CDR3 length: 16 amino acids. Germline CDR1 reads GTSNPN; CDR2 reads SVGIG (reference sequence). The CDR3 loop is CAWSVASGSIYNEQFF. Using reference TRBV30 and TRBJ2-1 for the parts outside the CDR3, the full variable domain is SQTIHQWPATLVQPVGSPLSLECTVEGTSNPNLYWYRQAAGRGLQLLFYSVGIGQISSEVPQNLSASRPQDRQFILSSKKLLLSDSGFYLCAWSVASGSIYNEQFFGPGTRLTVL.